These 13 T cell receptor beta chains were sequenced from one sample in a study of T-cell memory formation after mild COVID-19. TCRdb redid the calling of the 5' RACE reads with MiXCR, one entry per CDR3 protein. The table records fewer than 200,000 distinct CDR3 sequences, 20% to 25% of them present only once. Sequencing was performed on PBMCs or a T cell subset sorted from them (not recorded which). These receptors came from an adult woman who had mild COVID-19 (a few samples of this study predate the infection). Cell type and time point are not known.

V and J are TRBV9 and TRBJ1-6; 7 nucleotides align to TRBD1. From germline, CDR1 is SGDLS and CDR2 YYNGEE. This CDR3 spans 15 amino acids. The junction had 6 bases not matched to a gene; V was cut back by 0 bases and J by 9 bases. The CDR3 is CASSVAVAGGSPLHF. CDR3 DNA: TGTGCCAGCAGCGTAGCTGTGGCAGGGGGTTCACCCCTCCACTTT.

The rearrangement links TRBV12-3 or TRBV12-4 to TRBJ1-6; D may be TRBD1 (5 bases). There are 13 residues in the CDR3. V dropped 2 bases and J dropped 10 bases, with 9 bases sitting between them. Here the CDR3 DNA reads TGTGCCAGCAGTTTATTTTGGGACTCACCCCTCCACTTT. Translating it yields CASSLFWDSPLHF.

The chain recombines TRBV4-3 with TRBJ2-2; tentative D call: TRBD2 (5 bases). Trimming stripped 2 bases from V and 1 base from J, with 14 bases between. This CDR3 comprises 17 residues. Germline V gene sequence: CDR1 LGHNA, CDR2 YSLEER. Written as DNA, the CDR3 is TGCGCCAGCAGCCAACCCGGTCAGCGGATGAACACCGGGGAGCTGTTTTTT. Protein: CASSQPGQRMNTGELFF.

This clonotype turned up a few times. V is TRBV12-3 or TRBV12-4 and J is TRBJ2-5, with 10 bases matching TRBD2. V was pared by 5 bases and J by 3 bases, with 6 bases of the junction left unmatched. This CDR3 comprises 15 residues. In DNA form, the CDR3 reads TGTGCCAGCAGTCAACTAGCGGGGACTAAAGAGACCCAGTACTTC. Encoded protein: CASSQLAGTKETQYF.

This clonotype was detected only a few times. This rearrangement joins TRBV7-9 to TRBJ2-7, with D uncertain. Per germline, CDR1 SEHNR and CDR2 FQNEAQ (reference sequence). This CDR3 has 13 amino acids. V lost 5 bases, J lost 5 bases, and 13 bases lay in between. The CDR3: CASSAHPLDEQYF. In DNA, the CDR3 is TGTGCCAGCAGCGCTCACCCGCTGGACGAGCAGTACTTC.

The table lists this clonotype with a few counts. This chain joins TRBV27 and TRBJ1-1; D perhaps matches TRBD1 (5 bases). This CDR3 region has 15 residues. CDR1 is MNHEY and CDR2 is SMNVEV in the germline V gene (reference sequence). V was shortened by 0 bases and J by 5 bases, with 13 bases between the two germline ends. The CDR3 region is CASSLSWDFKTEAFF. In DNA form, the CDR3 reads TGTGCCAGCAGTTTATCGTGGGACTTTAAGACTGAAGCTTTCTTT.

This clonotype was picked up a small number of times. This chain joins TRBV4-3 and TRBJ1-5, with D perhaps matching TRBD1 (5 bases). With 0 bases removed from V and 6 bases from J, the gap between germline ends came to 18 bases. Germline assignment: CDR1 LGHNA and CDR2 YSLEER. The CDR3 loop spans 17 amino acids. The CDR3 reads CASSQDIGQGLGQPQHF. In DNA form, the CDR3 reads TGCGCCAGCAGCCAAGACATTGGCCAGGGTTTGGGTCAGCCCCAGCATTTT.

The V and J genes are TRBV19 and TRBJ2-7, with D unclear. Trimming removed 4 bases at V and 4 bases at J, with 8 bases between. The germline CDR1 and CDR2 sequences are LNHDA and SQIVND (reference sequence). The CDR3 loop spans 12 amino acids. CDR3 residues: CASSTQGYEQYF. For the CDR3, the DNA is TGTGCCAGTAGTACCCAAGGGTACGAGCAGTACTTC. Looking up the rest from reference TRBV19 and TRBJ2-7 gives the full variable domain: DGGITQSPKYLFRKEGQNVTLSCEQNLNHDAMYWYRQDPGQGLRLIYYSQIVNDFQKGDIAEGYSVSREKKESFPLTVTSAQKNPTAFYLCASSTQGYEQYFGPGTRLTVT.

This rearrangement joins TRBV29-1 to TRBJ2-1, with D uncertain. The germline gives CDR1 SQVTM, CDR2 ANQGSEA. V dropped 2 bases and J dropped 2 bases, with 7 bases sitting between them. This CDR3 is built from 13 residues. The CDR3 DNA is TGCAGCGTTGAACTACAAACCTACAATGAGCAGTTCTTC. Translating it yields CSVELQTYNEQFF.

The gene calls are TRBV11-1 and TRBJ1-5; D is uncertain. The CDR3 extends over 17 amino acids. V shed 5 bases and J shed 1 base, with 18 bases lying between them. Germline V CDR1 and CDR2: SGHAT, FQDESV (reference sequence). CDR3 bases: TGTGCCAGCAGCCCGGTTGGGAGGTCGGGGAGCAATCAGCCCCAGCATTTT. It specifies CASSPVGRSGSNQPQHF.

This chain joins TRBV7-9 and TRBJ1-2, with D perhaps matching TRBD1 (5 bases). The CDR3 extends over 16 amino acids. V lost 1 base and J 6 bases, leaving 18 bases between the germline ends. Germline V lookup: CDR1 SEHNR, CDR2 FQNEAQ (reference sequence). CDR3 residues: CASSLVSGAGIDGYTF. CDR3 nucleotide sequence: TGTGCCAGCAGCTTAGTTTCTGGGGCCGGTATAGATGGCTACACCTTC.

The chain carries TRBV6-5 and TRBJ1-1; 7 nucleotides agree with TRBD1. V lost 2 bases, J lost 3 bases, and 3 bases stayed unmatched. In germline, CDR1 is MNHEY, CDR2 SVGAGI. The CDR3 has 14 residues. CDR3 nucleotides: TGTGCCAGCAGTTACGACAGGGAGGACACTGAAGCTTTCTTT. Protein product: CASSYDREDTEAFF.

The chain has TRBV7-9 and TRBJ2-5; D ambiguous. This CDR3 spans 15 amino acids. Germline CDR1 SEHNR, CDR2 FQNEAQ (reference sequence). Between the trimmed V and J ends, which lost 1 base and 2 bases, there was a span of 11 bases. This chain's CDR3 is CASSLVRMEQETQYF. The CDR3 coding sequence is TGTGCCAGCAGCTTAGTTCGGATGGAACAAGAGACCCAGTACTTC.